The clone carrying this TCR beta chain was seen only a few times. In germline, CDR1 is DFQATT, CDR2 SNEGSKA (reference sequence). The CDR3 has 13 amino acids. Trimming stripped 5 bases from V and 7 bases from J, with 15 bases between. The data stem from a study of CD8 T cells in Susac syndrome. It was with random hexamers that roughly 0.45 to 1 ug RNA was reverse transcribed. TCRdb recomputed calls from the immunoSEQ multiplex PCR reads with MiXCR, one row per CDR3 protein. The sample consists of around 150,000 distinct CDR3 sequences, 90% to 96% of them appearing once. Specimen: CD4+ T cells from PBMCs. This TCR was sampled from a human donor with Susac syndrome. The chain carries TRBV20-1 and TRBJ2-1; tentatively, D is TRBD1 (5 bases). The chain's CDR3 is CSADKGPPNEQFF. Here the CDR3 DNA reads TGCAGTGCTGATAAGGGGCCCCCGAATGAGCAGTTCTTC.